Below, 27 T cell receptor beta chains from the same sample are listed, as sequenced in a study of T cell changes during pregnancy in multiple sclerosis. This table comes from immunoSEQ multiplex PCR, and its TCRdb copy is limited to in-frame clones, with some not included. The sample consists of more than 70,000 clones, 85% to 95% of them appearing once. The input for sequencing was peripheral blood, taken before pregnancy. Receptors originate from a female donor with multiple sclerosis, enrolled in a pregnancy study.

The chain links TRBV23-1 to TRBJ1-5; D unresolved. TRBV23-1 is given ORF status, its function remaining uncertain. This CDR3 is built from 16 residues. With 0 bases removed from V and 0 bases from J, the gap between germline ends came to 9 bases. DNA of the CDR3: TGCGCCAGCAGTCAATCAGAGAGATATAGCAATCAGCCCCAGCATTTT. Translation gives CASSQSERYSNQPQHF.

V and J are TRBV6-1 and TRBJ1-5; D call uncertain. V lost 0 bases and J lost 9, with 6 bases in between. This CDR3 spans 12 amino acids. The germline V gene encodes CDR1 MNHNS and CDR2 SASEGT. For the CDR3, the DNA is TGTGCCAGCAGTGAAGCGCGGAGGCCCCAGCATTTT. This gives the protein CASSEARRPQHF.

The chain uses TRBV10-3 and TRBJ1-3; 8 nucleotides agree with TRBD1. Germline V gene lookup returns CDR1 ENHRY and CDR2 SYGVKD. The CDR3 is 13 residues long. The V segment lost 3 bases and the J segment 9 bases; nucleotides outside the gene matches: 4. The CDR3 here is CAISEGTGRTIYF. The CDR3 DNA reads TGTGCCATCAGTGAAGGGACAGGACGCACCATATATTTT.

The rearrangement uses TRBV4-3 and TRBJ2-1, with 10 bases that match TRBD2. Germline V gives CDR1 LGHNA, CDR2 YSLEER. V shed 1 base, J shed 5 bases, and the junction held 11 bases outside the gene matches. This CDR3 is 18 amino acids long. Written as DNA, the CDR3 is TGCGCCAGCAGCCAAGGAACAGAGCGGGAGGGCATACACAATGAGCAGTTCTTC. Residues: CASSQGTEREGIHNEQFF.

This clone appeared a few times. The chain carries TRBV12-5 and TRBJ1-1, with D maybe TRBD1 (6 bases). Trimming left V 1 base short and J 1 base short, with 7 bases between. The CDR3 covers 14 residues. CDR1 is LGHNT and CDR2 is FRNRAP in the germline V gene. CDR3 DNA: TGTGCTAGTGGTTTGGGACAGGCGAACACTGAAGCTTTCTTT. Amino acids: CASGLGQANTEAFF. The full variable domain, completed using reference TRBV12-5 and TRBJ1-1, is DARVTQTPRHKVTEMGQEVTMRCQPILGHNTVFWYRQTMMQGLELLAYFRNRAPLDDSGMPKDRFSAEMPDATLATLKIQPSEPRDSAVYFCASGLGQANTEAFFGQGTRLTVV.

The chain employs TRBV7-8 and TRBJ1-5; D ambiguous. Germline V gene sequence: CDR1 SGHVS, CDR2 FQNEAQ. The CDR3 is 14 amino acids. Trimming took 6 bases from V and 0 from J, leaving 9 bases between them. The CDR3, as DNA: TGTGCCAGCAGTTCGGTTAGTAGCAATCAGCCCCAGCATTTT. This encodes CASSSVSSNQPQHF.

This chain links TRBV15 with TRBJ1-1; D not resolved. The CDR3 length is 16 residues. Germline V lookup: CDR1 LNHNV, CDR2 YYDKDF (reference sequence). The V gene lost 0 bases and the J gene lost 0 bases, with 11 bases spanning the gap. The CDR3 nucleotides are TGTGCCACCAGCAGAGATCGCGTCTCCTTGAACACTGAAGCTTTCTTT. Amino acids: CATSRDRVSLNTEAFF.

The V and J genes are TRBV27 and TRBJ1-1; maybe TRBD1 (6 bases). Trimming left V 6 bases short and J 0 bases short, with 11 bases between. Looked up from germline, CDR1 is MNHEY and CDR2 is SMNVEV (reference sequence). CDR3 length: 14 amino acids. Here the CDR3 reads CASRKDRLNTEAFF. DNA for the CDR3: TGTGCCAGCAGAAAGGACAGATTGAACACTGAAGCTTTCTTT.

This clone was counted once. The chain combines TRBV4-2 with TRBJ2-3; unclear D gene. The CDR3 is 15 residues long. V was clipped by 0 bases and J by 0 bases, with 7 bases between them. Germline V lookup: CDR1 LGHNA, CDR2 YNFKEQ. CDR3 coding DNA: TGTGCCAGCAGCCAAGACCTTTCTAGCACAGATACGCAGTATTTT. Translated, it gives CASSQDLSSTDTQYF.

This clone occurred a few times. This sequence joins TRBV4-3 and TRBJ1-4, with D possibly matching TRBD1 (6 bases). CDR3 length equals 16 residues. With 3 bases removed from V and 0 bases from J, the gap between germline ends came to 11 bases. Germline CDR1 LGHNA, CDR2 YSLEER. DNA of the CDR3: TGCGCCAGCAGCCAGCAAACAGGGCCAACTAATGAAAAACTGTTTTTT. This sequence encodes CASSQQTGPTNEKLFF.

Points on this clone: Other nucleotide sequences in the sample specify the same CDR3. The CDR3 sequence is CASSQDRGEGYEQYF. In DNA form, the CDR3 reads TGCGCCAGCAGCCAAGATAGGGGGGAGGGCTACGAGCAGTACTTC. The chain is built from TRBV4-3 and TRBJ2-7; D may be TRBD2 (7 bases). This CDR3 contains 15 residues. The germline V and J ends were trimmed by 0 bases and 3 bases, with 12 bases remaining between them. The germline V gene has CDR1 LGHNA and CDR2 YSLEER.

The V and J genes are TRBV27 and TRBJ2-1; 7 positions match TRBD2. The germline gives CDR1 MNHEY, CDR2 SMNVEV (reference sequence). J was trimmed by 9 bases and V by 3 bases; bases with no gene match: 5. CDR3 length equals 13 residues. The CDR3 here is CASSFGTITEQFF. The CDR3 nucleotides are TGTGCCAGCAGTTTTGGGACTATCACTGAGCAGTTCTTC.

V gene TRBV11-3 combines with J gene TRBJ2-7; D possibly corresponds to TRBD2 (5 bases). V lost 1 base to trimming and J lost 2 bases, with 15 bases between them. From germline, CDR1 is SGHNT and CDR2 YENEEA. The CDR3 runs 16 residues. The CDR3 reads CASSLASAGLPYEQYF. The DNA of the CDR3 is TGTGCCAGCAGCTTAGCATCGGCGGGTCTCCCCTACGAGCAGTACTTC.

This clone was detected once. The chain uses TRBV4-2 and TRBJ1-5, with TRBD1 identical over 7 bases. This CDR3 comprises 16 residues. The V gene end was trimmed by 0 bases and the J gene end by 5 bases; junction bases not matched to a gene: 7. CDR1 and CDR2 from the germline V gene are LGHNA and YNFKEQ. CDR3 bases: TGTGCCAGCAGCCAAGAATTTGGGGACAGATATCAGCCCCAGCATTTT. Protein sequence: CASSQEFGDRYQPQHF.

The V call is TRBV5-1, the J call TRBJ2-5, with 10 bases matching TRBD2. The CDR3 length is 15 residues. From germline, CDR1 is SGHRS and CDR2 YFSETQ. J gave up 5 bases and V 1 base, and 5 bases lay outside the gene matches. The CDR3 DNA is TGCGCCAGCAGCTTGTCGGCTAGCGGGAGTGAGACCCAGTACTTC. Translated, it gives CASSLSASGSETQYF.

This clone came up once. The rearrangement links TRBV5-4 to TRBJ2-2, with TRBD2 identical over 11 bases. The germline V gene has CDR1 SGHNT and CDR2 YYREEE (reference sequence). This CDR3 has 16 amino acids. Unmatched junction bases numbered 5, after V lost 2 bases and J lost 5 bases. The CDR3 region has the DNA TGTGCCAGCAGCTTTTTGCTAGCGGGAGGAACCGGGGAGCTGTTTTTT. This sequence encodes CASSFLLAGGTGELFF. The whole variable domain, remainder taken from reference TRBV5-4 and TRBJ2-2, is ETGVTQSPTHLIKTRGQQVTLRCSSQSGHNTVSWYQQALGQGPQFIFQYYREEENGRGNFPPRFSGLQFPNYSSELNVNALELDDSALYLCASSFLLAGGTGELFFGEGSRLTVL.

The chain uses TRBV5-1 and TRBJ2-1; TRBD2 is a possible D gene (6 bases). Per germline, CDR1 SGHRS and CDR2 YFSETQ. Deletions cut 4 bases from V and 9 bases from J, with 20 bases between. There are 15 residues in the CDR3. The CDR3 DNA reads TGCGCCAGCAGCCGGGACTCAGGGTGGGTTAGTGAGCAGTTCTTC. The encoded protein is CASSRDSGWVSEQFF.

This chain connects TRBV5-6 to TRBJ2-5; a possible D gene is TRBD1 (6 bases). Trimming took off 2 bases at V and 11 bases at J, with 16 bases between the two ends. CDR1 and CDR2 (germline): SGHDT, YYEEEE. The CDR3 totals 13 residues. The CDR3 sequence is CASSFPGAPVQYF. The CDR3 DNA reads as TGTGCCAGCAGCTTCCCAGGGGCCCCGGTTCAGTACTTC.

Here the CDR3 DNA reads TGTGCCAGTAGTATAGGAGGTTCCGAGCAGTACTTC. It yields the protein CASSIGGSEQYF. The chain carries TRBV19 and TRBJ2-7; D not certain. The V and J ends lost 1 base and 6 bases respectively, with 7 bases between them. This CDR3 is built from 12 residues. The germline gives CDR1 LNHDA, CDR2 SQIVND (reference sequence).

The V call is TRBV9, the J call TRBJ2-5, with a weak D call TRBD2 (5 bases). Germline values: CDR1 SGDLS, CDR2 YYNGEE. V gave up 0 bases and J gave up 1 base, with 13 bases separating them. The CDR3 is 16 residues long. The chain's CDR3 is CASSVAFLGGQETQYF. CDR3 DNA: TGTGCCAGCAGCGTAGCTTTTCTAGGAGGCCAAGAGACCCAGTACTTC.

The J gene is TRBJ2-7, the V gene TRBV4-3; D is possibly TRBD2 (6 bases). CDR1 is LGHNA and CDR2 is YSLEER in the germline V gene. The V end lost 1 base, the J end lost 3 bases, and 16 bases lay between the germline ends. The CDR3 length is 16 residues. In nucleotides, the CDR3 is TGCGCCAGCAGCCAAGTCTTTGGGGAGGCCCACTACGAGCAGTACTTC. This encodes CASSQVFGEAHYEQYF.

The gene calls are TRBV19 and TRBJ1-5; TRBD1 matches 7 bases. Germline lookup yields CDR1 LNHDA and CDR2 SQIVND (reference sequence). The CDR3 runs 13 residues. V shed 7 bases, J shed 6 bases, and the junction held 6 bases outside the gene matches. In DNA, the CDR3 is TGTGCCAGTATGAACAGGGGAATTCAGCCCCAGCATTTT. Protein: CASMNRGIQPQHF.

This clone was detected a few times. This chain uses TRBV4-2 with TRBJ2-2, with TRBD2 matching over 7 bases. Germline loops: CDR1 LGHNA, CDR2 YNFKEQ. CDR3 length equals 15 residues. The V gene end was trimmed by 4 bases and the J gene end by 4 bases; junction bases not matched to a gene: 6. DNA for the CDR3: TGTGCCAGCAGCCCCGCGGGAGACCTCACCGGGGAGCTGTTTTTT. As protein: CASSPAGDLTGELFF.

This rearrangement joins TRBV19 to TRBJ2-3; 13 nucleotides agree with TRBD2. The CDR3 contains 16 residues. Germline loops: CDR1 LNHDA, CDR2 SQIVND (reference sequence). With 6 bases clipped from V and 4 bases from J, the junction kept 7 bases outside the gene matches. CDR3 nucleotides: TGTGCCAGTAGCGAGAGACTAGCGGGAGGCCCAGATACGCAGTATTTT. This gives the protein CASSERLAGGPDTQYF.

This clone was detected only once. This chain connects TRBV11-3 to TRBJ2-3, with 7 nucleotides matching TRBD2. Trimming took 1 base from V and 4 from J; bases not matched to a gene: 8. This CDR3 contains 16 residues. Germline values: CDR1 SGHNT, CDR2 YENEEA. Here the CDR3 DNA reads TGTGCCAGCAGCTTAGGGAGGCGGGGGTCTGCAGATACGCAGTATTTT. Translating it yields CASSLGRRGSADTQYF.

The chain combines TRBV4-3 with TRBJ2-3; 13 bases are a match to TRBD2. The V gene end was trimmed by 1 base and the J gene end by 7 bases; junction bases not matched to a gene: 5. Germline V gene lookup returns CDR1 LGHNA and CDR2 YSLEER. This CDR3 is built from 16 residues. The CDR3 DNA follows: TGCGCCAGCAGCCAAGGACTAGCGGGAGGCTTGCATACGCAGTATTTT. Its translation is CASSQGLAGGLHTQYF.

The gene calls are TRBV14 and TRBJ2-5; 8 positions agree with TRBD1. V was clipped by 7 bases and J by 5 bases; unmatched bases: 6. This CDR3 comprises 13 residues. The germline V gene encodes CDR1 SGHDN and CDR2 FVKESK. The CDR3: CASNTGGWETQYF. As DNA, the CDR3 is TGTGCCAGCAACACAGGGGGATGGGAGACCCAGTACTTC.